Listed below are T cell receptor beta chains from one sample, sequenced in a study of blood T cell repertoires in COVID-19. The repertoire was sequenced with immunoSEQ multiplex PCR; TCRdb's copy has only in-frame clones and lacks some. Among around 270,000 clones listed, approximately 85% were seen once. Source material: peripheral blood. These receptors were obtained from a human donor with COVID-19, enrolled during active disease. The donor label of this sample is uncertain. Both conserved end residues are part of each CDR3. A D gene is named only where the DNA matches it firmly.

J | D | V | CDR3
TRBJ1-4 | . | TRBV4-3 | CASSPDRYNEKLFF
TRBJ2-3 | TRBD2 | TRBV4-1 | CASSQGSGRADTQYF
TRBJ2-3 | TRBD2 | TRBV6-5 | CASSSSGRAGTDTQYF
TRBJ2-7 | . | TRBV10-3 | CAISESGLPVPTYEQYF
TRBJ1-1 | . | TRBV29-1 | CSAQREGGTEAFF
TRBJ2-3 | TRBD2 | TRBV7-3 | CASSPLSGSRDTQYF
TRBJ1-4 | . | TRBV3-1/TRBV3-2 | CASSQDPQGNEKLFF
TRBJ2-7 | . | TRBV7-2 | CASSLDGRAFSYEQYF
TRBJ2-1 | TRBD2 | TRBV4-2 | CASSQEDRSGLAGFNEQFF
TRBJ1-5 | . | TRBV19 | CASSIDVGAGDQPQHF
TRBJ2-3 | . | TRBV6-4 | CASSDRGAGTDTQYF
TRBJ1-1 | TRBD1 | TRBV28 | CASSTGTGGKAFF
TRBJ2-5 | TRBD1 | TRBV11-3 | CASSSRLGTGDETQYF
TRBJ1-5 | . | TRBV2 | CASVGEGNQPQHF
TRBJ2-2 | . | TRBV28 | CASSLPQFGRELFF
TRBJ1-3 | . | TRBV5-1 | CASSRGTSGNTIYF
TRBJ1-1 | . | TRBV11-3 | CASSPSGLLPNTEAFF
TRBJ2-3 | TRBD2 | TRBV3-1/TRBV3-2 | CASSLGTSGGTDTQYF
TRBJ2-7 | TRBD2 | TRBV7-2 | CASSSGLAGGNQYF
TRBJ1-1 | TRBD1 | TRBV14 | CASSVNRGTEAFF
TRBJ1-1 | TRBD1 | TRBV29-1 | CSVDRATNTEAFF
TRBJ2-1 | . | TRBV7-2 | CASSLKRGGGVEQFF
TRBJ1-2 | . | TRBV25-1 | CASSEPGIYGYTF
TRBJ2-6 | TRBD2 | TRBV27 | CASSPDGLAGAGPGANVLTF
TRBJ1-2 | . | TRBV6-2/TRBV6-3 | CASSLYRAGSHGYTF
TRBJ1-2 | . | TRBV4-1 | CASSPGTEIPYGYTF
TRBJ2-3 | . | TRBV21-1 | CASRKPSPFAAGGTLCSTDTQYF
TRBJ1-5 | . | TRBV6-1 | CASSELQPQHF
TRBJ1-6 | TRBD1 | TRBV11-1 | CASSLGDRSSPLHF
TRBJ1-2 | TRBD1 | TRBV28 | CASRSQGAYGYTF
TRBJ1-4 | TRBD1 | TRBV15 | CATTGGYNEKLFF
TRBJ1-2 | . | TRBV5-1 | CASSLSQGGSTF
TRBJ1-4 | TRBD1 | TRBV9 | CASSLGGTGRLGPNEKLFF
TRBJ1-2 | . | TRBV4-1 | CASSQGSGRGIGGYTF
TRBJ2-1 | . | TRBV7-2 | CASSLGGGGNEQFF
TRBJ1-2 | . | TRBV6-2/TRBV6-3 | CASSYPPPGYRGYTF
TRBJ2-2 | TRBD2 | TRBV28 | CASCPAGANTGELFF
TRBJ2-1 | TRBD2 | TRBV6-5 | CASSSVAGGWNEQFF
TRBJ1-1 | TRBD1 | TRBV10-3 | CAISEYRTGDMNTEAFF
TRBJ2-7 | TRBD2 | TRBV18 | CASSPRPSGAYEQYF
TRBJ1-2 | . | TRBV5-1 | CASSGAGGPRDGYTF
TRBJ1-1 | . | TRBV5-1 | CASSKTEQGHTEAFF
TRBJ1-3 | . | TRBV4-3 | CASSPGVSGNTIYF
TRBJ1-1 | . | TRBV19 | CASRNTEAFF
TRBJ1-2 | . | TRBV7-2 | CASSLDQGMVYGYTF
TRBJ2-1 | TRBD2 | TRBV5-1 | CASSSSVAGRYNEQFF
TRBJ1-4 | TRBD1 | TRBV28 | CASSLTGVNEKLFF
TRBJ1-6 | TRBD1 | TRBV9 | CASSVSGQGIADSPLHF
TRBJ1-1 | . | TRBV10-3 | CASHYGGFTEAFF
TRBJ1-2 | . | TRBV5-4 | CASSLDINYGYTF
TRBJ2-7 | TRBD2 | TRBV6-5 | CASSPLGAGGYEQYF
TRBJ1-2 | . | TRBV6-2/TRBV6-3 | CASSLTPTGINYGYTF
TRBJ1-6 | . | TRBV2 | CASRSSYNSPLHF
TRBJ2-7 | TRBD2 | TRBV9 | CASSAPGLAGSYEQYF
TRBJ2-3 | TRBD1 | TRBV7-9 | CASSFRTGGSDTQYF
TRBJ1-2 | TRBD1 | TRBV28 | CASSLVAARDRARRYGYTF
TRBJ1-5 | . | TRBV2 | CASSLGGVGQPQHF